This T cell receptor beta chain was sequenced in a study of blood T cell repertoires in COVID-19. Profiling relied on immunoSEQ multiplex PCR, and the TCRdb table lists in-frame clones only, not all of them. This table holds 130,000 or so clones, about 82% found once. The sequencing sample was made of peripheral blood. This TCR derives from a woman in her sixties or seventies with acute or convalescent COVID-19.

CDR3 coding DNA: TGTGCCAGCAGCTTTGGTCAGGGCTCCTACGAGCAGTACTTC. This translates into CASSFGQGSYEQYF. The genes are TRBV5-4 and TRBJ2-7; tentative D call: TRBD1 (5 bases). From germline, CDR1 is SGHNT and CDR2 YYREEE (reference sequence). CDR3 length: 14 amino acids. Trimming stripped 2 bases from V and 0 bases from J, with 9 bases between. The full variable domain, in which reference TRBV5-4 and TRBJ2-7 provide the parts outside the CDR3, is ETGVTQSPTHLIKTRGQQVTLRCSSQSGHNTVSWYQQALGQGPQFIFQYYREEENGRGNFPPRFSGLQFPNYSSELNVNALELDDSALYLCASSFGQGSYEQYFGPGTRLTVT.